This T cell receptor (beta chain) was recovered during a study of shared clonotypes between healthy human individuals. Findings and limits, study-wide: Enrolling few donors narrowed the genetic and exposure-history diversity that was represented.

The study drew all its donors from Caucasian adults living in Nashville, Tennessee. Sequencing used immunoSEQ multiplex PCR; TCRdb keeps in-frame clones, though not all of them. The sample consists of 2 million to 3 million clones, approximately 93% of them appearing once. A remark on this clone: What it recognizes is unknown.

The V gene's germline CDR1 is LNHDA and CDR2 SQIVND (reference sequence). The CDR3 runs to 15 residues. The J segment lost 9 bases and the V segment lost 3 bases, leaving 12 bases of the junction unmatched. This receptor was obtained from a man aged 18 to 30 in good health. Some clones in this sample may be carry-over from other donors' samples. The material sequenced was naive CD4+ T cells from PBMCs. Subset indicated: CD45RA+ positively selected. The V gene is TRBV19, the J gene TRBJ2-7; 9 nucleotides agree with TRBD1. The CDR3 DNA sequence: TGTGCCAGTAGTATGAGGACAGGGGCTATTAACGGGCAGTACTTC. As protein: CASSMRTGAINGQYF.